The 13 T cell receptor beta chains presented below share a single source sample, sequenced in a study of T cell repertoires in cytomegalovirus infection. In TCRdb, the reads were re-called with MiXCR into one record per CDR3 protein. Of about 530,000 distinct CDR3 sequences listed, about 26% are singletons. Source material: PBMCs. The receptor set was obtained from a human donor in good health (CMV status not recorded). Some clones in this sample may be carry-over from other donors' samples.

The V gene is TRBV5-4, the J gene TRBJ1-1; possible D gene TRBD1, 6 bases. Germline V gene data show CDR1 as SGHNT and CDR2 as YYREEE (reference sequence). The germline V and J ends were trimmed by 6 bases and 7 bases, with 16 bases remaining between them. The CDR3 length is 13 residues. CDR3 DNA sequence: TGTGCCAGCACCTCCCGGACAGTCGATGAAGCTTTCTTT. As protein: CASTSRTVDEAFF.

V usage is TRBV7-2 and J usage is TRBJ2-5; D is ambiguous. Germline-derived CDR1 and CDR2 are SGHTA and FQGNSA. The CDR3 loop spans 17 amino acids. Deletions cut 0 bases from V and 4 bases from J, with 18 bases between. The CDR3 sequence is CASSLAPWAKRGETQYF. Written as DNA, the CDR3 is TGTGCCAGCAGCTTAGCGCCATGGGCTAAGAGAGGAGAGACCCAGTACTTC.

This clonotype was counted a few times. This rearrangement joins TRBV7-9 to TRBJ1-2; D possibly corresponds to TRBD1 (6 bases). V dropped 5 bases and J dropped 6 bases, with 16 bases sitting between them. Germline-derived CDR1 and CDR2 are SEHNR and FQNEAQ (reference sequence). The CDR3 loop spans 14 amino acids. CDR3 protein: CASSLLMGHHGYTF. The CDR3 region has the DNA TGTGCCAGCAGCCTATTAATGGGACACCATGGCTACACCTTC.

The V gene is TRBV4-1, the J gene TRBJ2-2; no reliable D call. The CDR3 has 13 amino acids. V lost 4 bases and J lost 6, with 9 bases in between. Germline V gene data show CDR1 as MGHRA and CDR2 as YSYEKL. CDR3 DNA sequence: TGCGCCAGCAGCCTAGGCCAGGCCGGGGAGCTGTTTTTT. It is translated as CASSLGQAGELFF.

This rearrangement joins TRBV15 to TRBJ1-5; TRBD1 agrees at 9 bases. There are 14 residues in the CDR3. CDR1 is LNHNV and CDR2 is YYDKDF in the germline V gene (reference sequence). The junction had 8 bases not matched to a gene; V was cut back by 7 bases and J by 7 bases. The CDR3 DNA follows: TGTGCCACCACCTCGGACAGGGGATTCCAGCCCCAGCATTTT. Translation: CATTSDRGFQPQHF.

CDR3 DNA sequence: TGTGCCAGCAGTTCGAAGACAGGGAATCAGCCCCAGCATTTT. Residues: CASSSKTGNQPQHF. This chain connects TRBV27 to TRBJ1-5, with 7 bases that match TRBD1. This CDR3 has 14 amino acids. CDR1 is MNHEY, CDR2 SMNVEV, per germline (reference sequence). Losses at the gene ends were 4 bases for V and 4 bases for J; bases not matched to a gene: 4.

In this sample, this clonotype turned up once. The rearrangement uses TRBV12-3 or TRBV12-4 and TRBJ2-2; TRBD2 aligns across 10 bases. CDR3 length equals 17 residues. Germline trimming cut 6 bases from V and 4 bases from J; bases unmatched to any gene: 11. CDR3: CASSSGMSGRATGELFF. CDR3 DNA sequence: TGTGCCAGCAGCTCGGGTATGAGCGGGAGGGCCACCGGGGAGCTGTTTTTT.

The V call is TRBV6-1, the J call TRBJ1-2; D is uncertain. The CDR3 has 15 amino acids. With 6 bases removed from V and 5 bases from J, the gap between germline ends came to 19 bases. CDR1 is MNHNS and CDR2 is SASEGT in the germline V gene. The CDR3 sequence is CASRTPGRRIYGYTF. DNA of the CDR3: TGTGCCAGCAGAACACCGGGCAGGAGGATTTATGGCTACACCTTC.

The rearrangement links TRBV24-1 to TRBJ2-1; TRBD2 might be the D (6 bases). Between the trimmed V and J ends, which lost 4 bases and 9 bases, there was a span of 21 bases. The CDR3 consists of 16 residues. Germline CDR1 KGHDR, CDR2 SFDVKD. CDR3 DNA sequence: TGTGCCACCAGTGACGACCCTAGACGGGAGAGCCGTGAGCAGTTCTTC. Translation gives CATSDDPRRESREQFF.

The chain is built from TRBV12-3 or TRBV12-4 and TRBJ1-5; D not resolved. The CDR3 loop spans 14 amino acids. V lost 6 bases and J lost 7, with 16 bases in between. The CDR3 DNA follows: TGTGCCAGCAGATTTTCGGGTGATAGGCAGCCCCAGCATTTT. Amino acid sequence: CASRFSGDRQPQHF.

This clonotype was seen a few times. The gene calls are TRBV15 and TRBJ2-3; D not certain. V was shortened by 0 bases and J by 7 bases, with 8 bases between the two germline ends. Per germline, CDR1 LNHNV and CDR2 YYDKDF (reference sequence). The length of the CDR3 is 13 residues. CDR3 in DNA: TGTGCCACCAGCAGAGATACCAGGAATACGCAGTATTTT. Protein sequence: CATSRDTRNTQYF. Using reference TRBV15 and TRBJ2-3 for the parts outside the CDR3, the full variable domain is DAMVIQNPRYQVTQFGKPVTLSCSQTLNHNVMYWYQQKSSQAPKLLFHYYDKDFNNEADTPDNFQSRRPNTSFCFLDIRSPGLGDTAMYLCATSRDTRNTQYFGPGTRLTVL.

The sample holds a few counts of this clonotype. The chain combines TRBV7-6 with TRBJ2-3; perhaps TRBD2 as D (5 bases). Trimming removed 1 base from V and 1 base from J, with 12 bases in between. This CDR3 has 16 amino acids. Germline V gives CDR1 SGHVS, CDR2 FNYEAQ. The chain's CDR3 is CASSLVLRAGTDTQYF. CDR3 nucleotide sequence: TGTGCCAGCAGCTTAGTTTTGCGGGCGGGCACAGATACGCAGTATTTT.

A few counts support this clonotype. This rearrangement joins TRBV6-2 or TRBV6-3 to TRBJ2-2; no clear D. This CDR3 has 11 residues. The germline CDR1 and CDR2 sequences are MNHEY and SVGEGT. V was shortened by 8 bases and J by 7 bases, with 8 bases between the two germline ends. For the CDR3, the DNA is TGTGCCAGCGGGAAGGTCGGGGAGCTGTTTTTT. Encoded protein: CASGKVGELFF.